Each of the 25 T cell receptor beta chains below was sequenced from the same sample in a study of metastatic and nonmetastatic thyroid tumors. TCRdb reprocessed the PCR reads using MiXCR. This sample carries roughly 25,000 clones, around 13% of them seen once, and the ten largest clones take approximately 4.9%. Thyroid surgery was preceded by no treatment in any patient. Material for sequencing was blood. These receptors all come from a female donor with papillary thyroid cancer or a benign thyroid nodule (not recorded which). Some clones in this sample may be carry-over from other donors' samples.

This clone was seen many times. The genes are TRBV28 and TRBJ2-7; 8 bases are shared with TRBD2. Germline-derived CDR1 and CDR2 are MDHEN and SYDVKM. CDR3 length: 16 residues. With 8 bases clipped from V and 4 bases from J, the junction kept 16 bases outside the gene matches. The CDR3: CASSLPGGAGVYEQYF. In DNA, the CDR3 is TGTGCCAGCTCTCTCCCCGGGGGAGCGGGAGTGTACGAGCAGTACTTC. The complete variable domain, with remaining parts taken from reference TRBV28 and TRBJ2-7, reads DVKVTQSSRYLVKRTGEKVFLECVQDMDHENMFWYRQDPGLGLRLIYFSYDVKMKEKGDIPEGYSVSREKKERFSLILESASTNQTSMYLCASSLPGGAGVYEQYFGPGTRLTVT.

This clone was observed at least ten times. The chain couples TRBV9 to TRBJ2-1; D remains ambiguous. The length of the CDR3 is 13 residues. V shed 1 base and J shed 8 bases, with 10 bases lying between them. Germline loops: CDR1 SGDLS, CDR2 YYNGEE. This CDR3 reads CASSVYVVDEQFF. In nucleotides, the CDR3 is TGTGCCAGCAGCGTATACGTGGTGGATGAGCAGTTCTTC.

This clone was observed at least ten times. The chain combines TRBV13 with TRBJ2-1; TRBD2 agrees at 10 bases. Germline V gene data show CDR1 as PRHDT and CDR2 as FYEKMQ (reference sequence). V was pared by 3 bases and J by 1 base, with 3 bases of the junction left unmatched. The CDR3 sequence is 16 residues long. CDR3 protein: CASSFSGRQSYNEQFF. The CDR3 DNA follows: TGTGCCAGCAGCTTTAGCGGGAGGCAATCCTACAATGAGCAGTTCTTC.

At least ten counts were recorded for this clone. V is TRBV12-3 or TRBV12-4 and J is TRBJ1-5; D gene unclear. V was cut by 0 bases and J by 3 bases, with 6 bases left in between. The CDR3 sequence is 14 residues long. The CDR3 DNA is TGTGCCAGCAGTTTAGCAGGGATCAATCAGCCCCAGCATTTT. Protein sequence: CASSLAGINQPQHF.

Turning to this clone: The germline gene is not matched at one end of the junction; a read error may be the cause. The V call is TRBV27, the J call TRBJ2-7, with 8 bases aligning to TRBD2. The CDR3 has 17 residues. CDR1 is MNHEY and CDR2 is SMNVEV in the germline V gene (reference sequence). The CDR3 nucleotides are TGTGTCAGCAGCCCCCTGGGGCTAGCGGGCCCTATCTACGAGCAGTACTTC. It codes for CVSSPLGLAGPIYEQYF.

This clone is classed as medium-sized. V usage is TRBV30 and J usage is TRBJ2-7; D is tentatively TRBD1 or TRBD2 (5 bases each). CDR3 length equals 13 residues. The V end was cut by 0 bases, the J end by 2 bases, with 8 bases between. CDR1 GTSNPN and CDR2 SVGIG come from the germline V gene (reference sequence). The CDR3 bases are TGTGCCTGGAGTGTAGGGACGGCCTACGAGCAGTACTTC. This gives the protein CAWSVGTAYEQYF.

At least ten counts were recorded for this clone. V usage is TRBV19 and J usage is TRBJ2-3; D could derive from TRBD1 or TRBD2 (5 bases each). Germline V gene sequence: CDR1 LNHDA, CDR2 SQIVND (reference sequence). V was trimmed by 2 bases and J by 0 bases, leaving 9 bases between them. This CDR3 is built from 15 residues. CDR3 sequence reads: CASSIWGGSTDTQYF. In DNA, the CDR3 is TGTGCCAGTAGTATATGGGGCGGGAGCACAGATACGCAGTATTTT.

In this sample, this clone turned up many times. The chain links TRBV5-5 to TRBJ1-4; weak D call: TRBD1 (6 bases). V shed 4 bases and J shed 5 bases, with 15 bases lying between them. Germline assignment: CDR1 SGHKS and CDR2 YYEKEE (reference sequence). This CDR3 region has 15 residues. CDR3 bases: TGTGCCAGCAGCCGTTCAGGGGTGGGGAATGAAAAACTGTTTTTT. Protein sequence: CASSRSGVGNEKLFF.

This clone was found many times. The J gene is TRBJ1-2, the V gene TRBV9; D possibly corresponds to TRBD1 (6 bases). Germline CDR1 reads SGDLS; CDR2 reads YYNGEE. V lost 2 bases and J 8 bases, leaving 16 bases between the germline ends. The CDR3 runs to 14 residues. CDR3 DNA sequence: TGTGCCAGCAGCGTGACGGGGGCGCCGGGGGGCTACACCTTC. Translated, it gives CASSVTGAPGGYTF.

This clone was found many times. This rearrangement joins TRBV28 to TRBJ2-7; possible D gene TRBD2, 6 bases. Trimming pared 5 bases from V and 3 bases from J, leaving 20 bases between. CDR1 and CDR2 (germline): MDHEN, SYDVKM. This CDR3 is built from 16 residues. The CDR3 region is CASSPIVGGRIYEQYF. DNA of the CDR3: TGTGCCAGCAGTCCCATAGTCGGGGGACGAATCTACGAGCAGTACTTC.

This clone was found many times. In DNA, the CDR3 is TGTGCCAGCAGTGTCGGGGGTGGCGCGATAAAAACCTACGAGCAGTACTTC. This translates into CASSVGGGAIKTYEQYF. The chain links TRBV6-4 to TRBJ2-7, with D maybe TRBD2 (6 bases). This CDR3 is 17 amino acids long. Germline assignment: CDR1 MRHNA and CDR2 SNTAGT. Trimming took off 4 bases at V and 2 bases at J, with 21 bases between the two ends.

This clone was counted at least ten times. The gene calls are TRBV28 and TRBJ2-1; 13 nucleotides align to TRBD2. The CDR3 contains 19 residues. V shed 1 base and J 3 bases; nucleotides not matched to a gene: 9. The V gene's germline CDR1 is MDHEN and CDR2 SYDVKM. CDR3 coding DNA: TGTGCCAGCAGTTTATATTTTTCGGGACTAGCGGGACTCTACAATGAGCAGTTCTTC. This sequence encodes CASSLYFSGLAGLYNEQFF.

At least ten counts were recorded for this clone. The CDR3 DNA is TGTGCCAGCAGCTTGGGGGGCTACGAGCAGTACTTC. This codes for CASSLGGYEQYF. This chain connects TRBV5-4 to TRBJ2-7; D is ambiguous. The V and J ends lost 0 bases and 3 bases respectively, with 4 bases between them. From germline, CDR1 is SGHNT and CDR2 YYREEE (reference sequence). The CDR3 is 12 residues long.

This clone was seen repeatedly, ten times or more. This same CDR3 is encoded by further DNA sequences in the sample. The V and J genes are TRBV20-1 and TRBJ2-7, with D perhaps matching TRBD1 or TRBD2 (6 bases each). Deletions cut 0 bases from V and 4 bases from J, with 13 bases between. The CDR3 consists of 14 residues. Germline loops: CDR1 DFQATT, CDR2 SNEGSKA (reference sequence). In DNA, the CDR3 is TGCAGTGCTAGAGATGAGGGGGACTGGTACGAGCAGTACTTC. Its protein product is CSARDEGDWYEQYF.

This clone was recorded at least ten times. The J gene is TRBJ2-3, the V gene TRBV12-3 or TRBV12-4; 12 bases line up with TRBD2. This CDR3 has 16 amino acids. V shed 1 base, J shed 6 bases, and the junction held 5 bases outside the gene matches. CDR3 in DNA: TGTGCCAGCAGTTTAGTAGGCCTAGCGGGAGGGGATACGCAGTATTTT. This gives the protein CASSLVGLAGGDTQYF.

This clone was seen repeatedly, ten times or more. The J gene is TRBJ2-3, the V gene TRBV6-1; 10 bases align to TRBD2. Unmatched junction bases numbered 2, after V lost 5 bases and J lost 0 bases. Germline V gene data show CDR1 as MNHNS and CDR2 as SASEGT. This CDR3 is built from 15 residues. The CDR3: CASSRLAGSTDTQYF. Written as DNA, the CDR3 is TGTGCCAGCAGTAGACTAGCGGGTAGCACAGATACGCAGTATTTT.

Ten or more counts support this clone. The V call is TRBV7-2, the J call TRBJ1-3; D gene unclear. CDR1 is SGHTA and CDR2 is FQGNSA in the germline V gene. The germline V and J ends were trimmed by 1 base and 0 bases, with 4 bases remaining between them. The length of the CDR3 is 14 residues. CDR3 sequence (DNA): TGTGCCAGCAGCTTAGGCACCTCTGGAAACACCATATATTTT. The encoded protein is CASSLGTSGNTIYF.

This clone ranks as medium-sized. The chain is built from TRBV5-1 and TRBJ1-1, with TRBD1 matching 7 bases. The germline V gene has CDR1 SGHRS and CDR2 YFSETQ. The CDR3 contains 12 residues. V lost 3 bases, J lost 7 bases, and 3 bases stayed unmatched. CDR3 nucleotides: TGCGCCAGCAGCTCCGGACAGGATGAAGCTTTCTTT. It encodes CASSSGQDEAFF.

This clone was detected ten times or more. The CDR3 sequence is CASSLDGSSYSPLHF. CDR3 sequence (DNA): TGTGCCAGCAGCTTAGACGGCAGTTCATATTCACCCCTCCACTTT. The chain employs TRBV7-9 and TRBJ1-6; D uncertain. The V end lost 1 base, the J end lost 8 bases, and 12 bases lay between the germline ends. The CDR3 is 15 amino acids. Germline V gives CDR1 SEHNR, CDR2 FQNEAQ (reference sequence).

This clone showed up many times. The CDR3 bases are TGTGCCACCGGCGGGGGGGAAGAGACCCAGTACTTC. It codes for CATGGGEETQYF. V is TRBV7-9 and J is TRBJ2-5, with 9 nucleotides matching TRBD2. Germline V gives CDR1 SEHNR, CDR2 FQNEAQ (reference sequence). Unmatched junction bases numbered 3, after V lost 10 bases and J lost 3 bases. This CDR3 contains 12 residues. The full variable domain, with the rest looked up from reference TRBV7-9 and TRBJ2-5, is DTGVSQNPRHKITKRGQNVTFRCDPISEHNRLYWYRQTLGQGPEFLTYFQNEAQLEKSRLLSDRFSAERPKGSFSTLEIQRTEQGDSAMYLCATGGGEETQYFGPGTRLLVL.

This clone was picked up many times. The sample carries other DNA sequences with the same CDR3. The CDR3 DNA follows: TGTGCCAGCAGCTTGGGATCGGCTGCCCTGTACTTC. Residues: CASSLGSAALYF. This sequence joins TRBV5-4 and TRBJ2-7; D is undetermined. Germline CDR1 is SGHNT and CDR2 is YYREEE (reference sequence). V dropped 0 bases and J dropped 12 bases, with 13 bases sitting between them. The CDR3 runs 12 residues.

This clone was recorded at least ten times. V and J are TRBV18 and TRBJ1-6; TRBD1 aligns across 10 bases. Germline V lookup: CDR1 KGHSH, CDR2 LQKENI. V was clipped by 2 bases and J by 5 bases; unmatched bases: 0. CDR3 length: 15 amino acids. CDR3 nucleotide sequence: TGTGCCAGCTCACCAGGGACAGGGGATAATTCACCCCTCCACTTT. It yields the protein CASSPGTGDNSPLHF.

This clone was seen repeatedly, ten times or more. V gene TRBV5-4 combines with J gene TRBJ2-1, with 12 bases identical to TRBD2. V shed 4 bases and J 3 bases; nucleotides not matched to a gene: 2. This CDR3 region has 15 residues. Germline assignment: CDR1 SGHNT and CDR2 YYREEE (reference sequence). In DNA form, the CDR3 reads TGTGCCAGCAGCACGGGACTAGCGGGCTACAATGAGCAGTTCTTC. It codes for CASSTGLAGYNEQFF.

The table lists this clone with many counts. V usage is TRBV20-1 and J usage is TRBJ1-6, with a weak D call TRBD1 (5 bases). Germline-derived CDR1 and CDR2 are DFQATT and SNEGSKA (reference sequence). V lost 2 bases, J lost 3 bases, and 11 bases lay in between. This CDR3 has 15 residues. The CDR3 sequence is CSARKGTFYNSPLHF. In nucleotides, the CDR3 is TGCAGTGCTAGAAAGGGGACCTTCTATAATTCACCCCTCCACTTT.

This clone was found many times. CDR3 nucleotide sequence: TGTGCCAGTAGTACAGGGTCTGGAAACACCATATATTTT. Amino acid sequence: CASSTGSGNTIYF. The rearrangement links TRBV19 to TRBJ1-3; D perhaps matches TRBD1 (5 bases). V was clipped by 4 bases and J by 1 base, with 5 bases between them. Germline V gene sequence: CDR1 LNHDA, CDR2 SQIVND (reference sequence). The CDR3 spans 13 residues.